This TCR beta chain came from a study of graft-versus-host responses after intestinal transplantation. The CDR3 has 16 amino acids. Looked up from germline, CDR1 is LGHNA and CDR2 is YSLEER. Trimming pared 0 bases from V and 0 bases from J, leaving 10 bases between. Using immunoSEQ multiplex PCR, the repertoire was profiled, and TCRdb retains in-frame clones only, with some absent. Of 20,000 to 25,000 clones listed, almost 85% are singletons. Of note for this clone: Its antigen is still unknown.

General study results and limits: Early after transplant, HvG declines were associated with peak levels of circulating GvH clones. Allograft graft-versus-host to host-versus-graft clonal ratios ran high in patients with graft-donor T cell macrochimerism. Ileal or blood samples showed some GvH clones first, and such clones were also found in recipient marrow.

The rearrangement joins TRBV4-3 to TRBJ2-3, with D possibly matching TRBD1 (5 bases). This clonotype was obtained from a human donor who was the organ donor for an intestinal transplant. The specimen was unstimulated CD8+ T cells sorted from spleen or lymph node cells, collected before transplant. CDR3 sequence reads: CASSQDLQASTDTQYF. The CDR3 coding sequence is TGCGCCAGCAGCCAAGATTTACAGGCTAGCACAGATACGCAGTATTTT.